Sequencing of this T cell receptor beta chain was carried out in a study of cytomegalovirus exposure and HLA in healthy donors. In germline, CDR1 is DFQATT, CDR2 SNEGSKA (reference sequence). V gave up 4 bases and J gave up 14 bases; unmatched junction bases: 6. The CDR3 is made up of 11 amino acids. TCRdb's copy holds only in-frame clones and misses some; the assay was immunoSEQ multiplex PCR. Of under 200,000 clones listed, 91% are singletons. The sequencing sample was made of PBMCs. The rearrangement uses TRBV20-1 and TRBJ1-5; TRBD1 agrees at 9 bases. The origin of this receptor is a woman aged 18-35 years in good health and CMV-seropositive. CDR3: CSATSGTGKHF. In DNA form, the CDR3 reads TGCAGTGCTACCTCCGGGACAGGGAAGCATTTT.